This T cell receptor (beta chain) stems from a study of post-analysis software for immune sequencing data. Whole-study results and caveats: The study found TRBV5-6, TRBV5-1 and TRBV20-1 among about five TRBV segments more frequent in patients than controls.

V lost 6 bases, J lost 10 bases, and 4 bases stayed unmatched. The CDR3 covers 12 residues. Germline lookup yields CDR1 DFQATT and CDR2 SNEGSKA (reference sequence). About this clonotype: The antigen remains undetermined.

Prepared TCR beta cDNA libraries contained unique molecular identifiers. TCRdb reprocessed the PCR reads with MiXCR, giving one entry per CDR3 protein. The data show hundreds of thousands of distinct CDR3 sequences, about 27% seen once. This clonotype originated in a girl aged 10-17 years with multiple sclerosis. Sequencing was done on a sample of blood. The rearrangement joins TRBV20-1 to TRBJ2-1; 12 bases map to TRBD1. The CDR3 sequence is CSAGQGAGEQFF. CDR3 in DNA: TGCAGTGCGGGACAGGGGGCGGGCGAGCAGTTCTTC.